This TCR beta chain was identified during a study of T cell responses to AZD1222 COVID-19 vaccine. Overall study: Second doses at about 4 or about 12 weeks were pooled.

Study results and limitations: Clonal diversity may have been underestimated, and the donors were mostly white British, with more females than males. Unmutated variant regions are reportedly the target of nearly half of TCRs that are spike-specific.

Germline lookup yields CDR1 MNHNS and CDR2 SASEGT. The CDR3 has 14 residues. V was cut by 1 base and J by 1 base, with 5 bases left in between. In the case of this clone: Its specificity is not known.

Here immunoSEQ multiplex PCR was the method, and the copy in TCRdb shows in-frame clones only, minus some. The sample has 68,000 or so clones, 88% seen once. This clonotype was obtained from an adult in good health. This sample comprised peripheral blood, obtained on day 0 of AZD1222 vaccination. J is TRBJ1-5 and V is TRBV6-1; unclear D gene. CDR3 in DNA: TGTGCCAGCAGTGAAGTAGGGAGCAATCAGCCCCAGCATTTT. Protein product: CASSEVGSNQPQHF.